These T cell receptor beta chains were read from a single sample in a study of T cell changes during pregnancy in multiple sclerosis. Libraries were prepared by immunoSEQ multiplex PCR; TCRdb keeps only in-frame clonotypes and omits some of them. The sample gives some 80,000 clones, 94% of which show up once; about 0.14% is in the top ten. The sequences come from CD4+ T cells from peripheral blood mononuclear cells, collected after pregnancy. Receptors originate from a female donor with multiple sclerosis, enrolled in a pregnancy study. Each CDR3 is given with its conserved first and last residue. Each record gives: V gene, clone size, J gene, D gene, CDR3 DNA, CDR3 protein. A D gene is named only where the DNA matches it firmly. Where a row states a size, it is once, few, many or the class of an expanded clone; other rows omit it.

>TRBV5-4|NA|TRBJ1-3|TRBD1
TGTGCCAGCAGCCCGGGACAGGGATCTGGAAACACCATATATTTT
CASSPGQGSGNTIYF
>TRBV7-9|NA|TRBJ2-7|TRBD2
TGTGCCAGCAGCTTAGACGGCGGGAGATTGTCCGAGCAGTACTTC
CASSLDGGRLSEQYF
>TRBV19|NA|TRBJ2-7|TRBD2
TGTGCCAGTAGTGCACTAGCGGGGGAAGGGGGCGAGCAGTACTTC
CASSALAGEGGEQYF
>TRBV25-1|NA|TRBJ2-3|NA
TGTGCCAGACTTCCCCTCGTCTCAACAGACACAGATACGCAGTATTTT
CARLPLVSTDTDTQYF
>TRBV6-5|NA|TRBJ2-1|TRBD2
TGTGCCAGCAGTTCCCCCGGGAGGAAACCATACAATGAGCAGTTCTTC
CASSSPGRKPYNEQFF
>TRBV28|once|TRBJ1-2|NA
TGTGCCAGCAACTCTCGGACAGCTAATAGAAACTATGGCTACACCTTC
CASNSRTANRNYGYTF
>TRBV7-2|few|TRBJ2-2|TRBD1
TGTGCCAGCAGCTTAAGACAGGGGGCCGGGGAGCTGTTTTTT
CASSLRQGAGELFF
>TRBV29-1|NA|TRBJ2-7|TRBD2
TGCAGCGTCCGGAGTAGCGGGAGGGCCAGTGGGGCCTACGAGCAGTACTTC
CSVRSSGRASGAYEQYF
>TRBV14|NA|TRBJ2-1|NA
TGTGCCAGCAGCCAGATTCGAGGGAGGGGGTCGGAGCAGTTCTTC
CASSQIRGRGSEQFF
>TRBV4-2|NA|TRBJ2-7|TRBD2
TGTGCCAGCAGCCAAGACGCTAGCGGGAGCTACGAGCAGTACTTC
CASSQDASGSYEQYF
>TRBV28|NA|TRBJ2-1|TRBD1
TGTGCCAGCAGAAATCGGATTGGGACAGACTTCAATGAGCAGTTCTTC
CASRNRIGTDFNEQFF
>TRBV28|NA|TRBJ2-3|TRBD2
TGTGCCAGCAGGTCGCGGGACTACCCGACAGATACGCAGTATTTT
CASRSRDYPTDTQYF
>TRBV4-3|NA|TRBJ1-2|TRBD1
TGCGCCAGCAGTACAGGGGACGCTGACTATGGCTACACCTTC
CASSTGDADYGYTF
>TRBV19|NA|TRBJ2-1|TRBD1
TGTGCCAGTAGTATTTTAGGACAGGGAGCCTACAATGAGCAGTTCTTC
CASSILGQGAYNEQFF
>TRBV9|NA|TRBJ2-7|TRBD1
TGTGCCAGCAGCGTAGATCCTGGGACAGGTCCCTACGAGCAGTACTTC
CASSVDPGTGPYEQYF
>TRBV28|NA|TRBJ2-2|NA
TGTGCCAGCAGTGGGAGCGAACGGTACACCGGGGAGCTGTTTTTT
CASSGSERYTGELFF
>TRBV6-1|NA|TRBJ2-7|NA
TGTGCCAGCACCGCGACCAGGGGACCCTACGAGCAGTACTTC
CASTATRGPYEQYF
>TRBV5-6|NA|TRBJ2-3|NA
TGTGCCAGCAGCTTCCGGAGTAGAATAGTCGCAGATACGCAGTATTTT
CASSFRSRIVADTQYF
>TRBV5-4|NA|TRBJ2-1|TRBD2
TGTGCCAGCAGCTTTAGCGGGAGAGGAGATGAGCAGTTCTTC
CASSFSGRGDEQFF